These 30 T cell receptor beta chains were all obtained from the same sample, sequenced in a study of blood T cell dynamics during melanoma immunotherapy. Here immunoSEQ multiplex PCR was the method, and the copy in TCRdb shows in-frame clones only, minus some. The sample contains 14,000 to 15,000 clones, approximately 90% of which appear only once. Sample time point: week 3, after first cycle of checkpoint inhibitor. The sequencing used blood, collected from a patient treated with checkpoint blockade. The receptors stem from a human donor with melanoma.

The V and J genes are TRBV27 and TRBJ1-2, with 9 positions matching TRBD1. This CDR3 region has 16 residues. The germline CDR1 and CDR2 sequences are MNHEY and SMNVEV (reference sequence). J was trimmed by 4 bases and V by 10 bases; bases with no gene match: 16. The CDR3 sequence is CATKGGQGPALYGYTF. For the CDR3, the DNA is TGTGCCACAAAGGGGGGACAGGGCCCGGCTCTCTATGGCTACACCTTC.

The chain is built from TRBV28 and TRBJ2-2; D is unclear. Trimming removed 6 bases at V and 1 base at J, with 9 bases between. CDR3 length equals 14 residues. Germline V lookup: CDR1 MDHEN, CDR2 SYDVKM. CDR3 protein: CASRAQMNTGELFF. In DNA, the CDR3 is TGTGCCAGCAGGGCCCAAATGAACACCGGGGAGCTGTTTTTT.

V usage is TRBV19 and J usage is TRBJ1-3; D is unresolved. Trimming cost V 3 bases and J 3 bases, with 12 bases left between them. There are 15 residues in the CDR3. The germline gives CDR1 LNHDA, CDR2 SQIVND (reference sequence). CDR3 amino acids: CASSIGPDFGNTIYF. The CDR3 coding sequence is TGTGCCAGTAGTATCGGACCTGACTTTGGAAACACCATATATTTT.

V usage is TRBV6-1 and J usage is TRBJ2-5; the match to TRBD2 covers 14 bases. The length of the CDR3 is 14 residues. V gave up 8 bases and J gave up 4 bases; unmatched junction bases: 3. CDR1 MNHNS and CDR2 SASEGT come from the germline V gene. CDR3 sequence: CASPGLAGGETQYF. The CDR3 DNA follows: TGTGCCAGCCCCGGACTAGCGGGGGGAGAGACCCAGTACTTC.

This clone was picked up one time. The gene calls are TRBV5-1 and TRBJ1-1; tentatively, D is TRBD1 (5 bases). Trimming stripped 0 bases from V and 0 bases from J, with 12 bases between. Germline V gene data show CDR1 as SGHRS and CDR2 as YFSETQ. The CDR3 sequence is 16 residues long. CDR3 nucleotide sequence: TGCGCCAGCAGCTTGGAGGGGCCGGGGATGAACACTGAAGCTTTCTTT. It translates to CASSLEGPGMNTEAFF. Using reference TRBV5-1 and TRBJ1-1 for the parts outside the CDR3, the full variable domain is KAGVTQTPRYLIKTRGQQVTLSCSPISGHRSVSWYQQTPGQGLQFLFEYFSETQRNKGNFPGRFSGRQFSNSRSEMNVSTLELGDSALYLCASSLEGPGMNTEAFFGQGTRLTVV.

V usage is TRBV27 and J usage is TRBJ1-2, with TRBD1 identical over 8 bases. The CDR3 consists of 13 residues. Germline CDR1 MNHEY, CDR2 SMNVEV (reference sequence). The V gene end was trimmed by 5 bases and the J gene end by 3 bases; junction bases not matched to a gene: 2. The CDR3: CASSPDRDYGYTF. The CDR3 nucleotides read TGTGCCAGCAGTCCGGACAGGGACTATGGCTACACCTTC.

The rearrangement joins TRBV29-1 to TRBJ2-6; the D is unclear. CDR3 length: 15 amino acids. Germline V gene data show CDR1 as SQVTM and CDR2 as ANQGSEA. The V and J ends lost 4 bases and 0 bases respectively, with 10 bases between them. The CDR3 loop is CSVAVAASGANVLTF. Here the CDR3 DNA reads TGCAGCGTTGCGGTGGCGGCCTCTGGGGCCAACGTCCTGACTTTC.

This chain uses TRBV5-4 with TRBJ1-6, with 11 nucleotides matching TRBD1. The CDR3 has 15 residues. The ends lost 5 bases at V and 10 bases at J; junction bases unmatched: 8. Germline loops: CDR1 SGHNT, CDR2 YYREEE (reference sequence). CDR3 in DNA: TGTGCCAGCAGTACCGGACAGGGGGCGAGGTCACCCCTCCACTTT. It yields the protein CASSTGQGARSPLHF.

The sample holds a few counts of this clone. The J gene is TRBJ1-5, the V gene TRBV28; unclear D gene. Germline CDR1 reads MDHEN; CDR2 reads SYDVKM. CDR3 length: 14 residues. The V end was cut by 5 bases, the J end by 0 bases, with 8 bases between. CDR3: CASSAAGSNQPQHF. The CDR3 DNA reads as TGTGCCAGCAGTGCAGCGGGTAGCAATCAGCCCCAGCATTTT.

This chain connects TRBV18 to TRBJ2-2; no firm D call. The germline V and J ends were trimmed by 0 bases and 4 bases, with 12 bases remaining between them. Germline lookup yields CDR1 KGHSH and CDR2 LQKENI. The CDR3 length is 16 residues. CDR3 coding DNA: TGTGCCAGCTCACCACCCGACGCAGTAGGCACCGGGGAGCTGTTTTTT. It yields the protein CASSPPDAVGTGELFF. Filled out from reference TRBV18 and TRBJ2-2, the complete variable domain reads NAGVMQNPRHLVRRRGQEARLRCSPMKGHSHVYWYRQLPEEGLKFMVYLQKENIIDESGMPKERFSAEFPKEGPSILRIQQVVRGDSAAYFCASSPPDAVGTGELFFGEGSRLTVL.

This chain links TRBV28 with TRBJ1-6; TRBD1 is a possible D gene (5 bases). Per the germline V gene, CDR1 is MDHEN and CDR2 is SYDVKM. The CDR3 has 15 residues. V was pared by 6 bases and J by 6 bases, with 15 bases between. CDR3 DNA: TGTGCCAGCAGACCAGACAGTTCCCGTAATTCACCCCTCCACTTT. Amino acid sequence: CASRPDSSRNSPLHF.

The chain carries TRBV19 and TRBJ2-7, with TRBD1 identical over 10 bases. The germline gives CDR1 LNHDA, CDR2 SQIVND (reference sequence). V shed 6 bases, J shed 6 bases, and the junction held 5 bases outside the gene matches. The CDR3 loop spans 13 amino acids. CDR3 sequence reads: CASRDRGVREQYF. For the CDR3, the DNA is TGTGCCAGTAGGGACAGGGGGGTGCGCGAGCAGTACTTC.

The rearrangement uses TRBV7-2 and TRBJ2-2; TRBD2 matches at 11 bases. This CDR3 is 17 amino acids long. Germline V gene data show CDR1 as SGHTA and CDR2 as FQGNSA. V lost 1 base to trimming and J lost 5 bases; unmatched junction nucleotides: 6. This chain's CDR3 is CASSLELAGAGTGELFF. For the CDR3, the DNA is TGTGCCAGCAGCTTAGAACTAGCGGGAGCAGGAACCGGGGAGCTGTTTTTT. Looking up the rest from reference TRBV7-2 and TRBJ2-2 gives the full variable domain: GAGVSQSPSNKVTEKGKDVELRCDPISGHTALYWYRQSLGQGLEFLIYFQGNSAPDKSGLPSDRFSAERTGGSVSTLTIQRTQQEDSAVYLCASSLELAGAGTGELFFGEGSRLTVL.

The rearrangement uses TRBV6-5 and TRBJ2-7, with a tentative D call TRBD1 (6 bases). The CDR3 consists of 16 residues. Trimming left V 2 bases short and J 4 bases short, with 18 bases between. Germline V CDR1 and CDR2: MNHEY, SVGAGI. DNA of the CDR3: TGTGCCAGCAGTTACACTGTCGTGGGACATACGTACGAGCAGTACTTC. Translation gives CASSYTVVGHTYEQYF.

This chain links TRBV28 with TRBJ2-1; possible D gene TRBD1, 6 bases. Per germline, CDR1 MDHEN and CDR2 SYDVKM. The CDR3 is made up of 12 amino acids. V was cut by 5 bases and J by 7 bases, with 9 bases left in between. For the CDR3, the DNA is TGTGCCAGCAGTATACAGGGTAATGAGCAGTTCTTC. Translated: CASSIQGNEQFF.

The chain recombines TRBV15 with TRBJ1-5; D unclear. V lost 0 bases, J lost 7 bases, and 10 bases lay in between. Germline lookup yields CDR1 LNHNV and CDR2 YYDKDF (reference sequence). The length of the CDR3 is 14 residues. This CDR3 is CATSRDLMDQPQHF. CDR3 nucleotide sequence: TGTGCCACCAGCAGAGATCTTATGGACCAGCCCCAGCATTTT.

The chain combines TRBV29-1 with TRBJ2-2; the D gene could be TRBD1 or TRBD2 (5 bases each). The CDR3 contains 14 residues. V lost 7 bases and J 0 bases, leaving 12 bases between the germline ends. Germline lookup yields CDR1 SQVTM and CDR2 ANQGSEA. The CDR3 DNA follows: TGCAGCGCAGAGGGGTCCCCGAACACCGGGGAGCTGTTTTTT. Translated, it gives CSAEGSPNTGELFF.

This chain uses TRBV5-4 with TRBJ2-5; D may be TRBD2 (6 bases). Germline CDR1 and CDR2: SGHNT and YYREEE (reference sequence). The CDR3 consists of 14 residues. Deletions cut 0 bases from V and 7 bases from J, with 13 bases between. CDR3 coding DNA: TGTGCCAGCAGCTTGGGAGGGGACGGGGGGACCCAGTACTTC. The encoded protein is CASSLGGDGGTQYF.

This chain connects TRBV4-3 to TRBJ2-7; TRBD1 might be the D (5 bases). The CDR3 consists of 15 residues. The V end was cut by 2 bases, the J end by 1 base, with 12 bases between. Germline V gene sequence: CDR1 LGHNA, CDR2 YSLEER. CDR3 in amino acids: CASSQLRVGSYEQYF. For the CDR3, the DNA is TGCGCCAGCAGCCAACTCAGGGTCGGTTCCTACGAGCAGTACTTC.

V usage is TRBV7-2 and J usage is TRBJ2-5, with TRBD2 matching 9 bases. The closer fit of TRBJ2-7 to the DNA end suggests the J call may be wrong. This CDR3 contains 15 residues. Germline-derived CDR1 and CDR2 are SGHTA and FQGNSA. The CDR3 protein is CASTDIAGVSYEQYF. In nucleotides, the CDR3 is TGTGCCAGCACCGACATAGCGGGAGTCTCCTACGAGCAGTACTTC.

This chain uses TRBV7-2 with TRBJ2-7; D gene uncertain. This CDR3 has 15 residues. V lost 6 bases and J 2 bases, leaving 17 bases between the germline ends. The V gene's germline CDR1 is SGHTA and CDR2 FQGNSA. CDR3 sequence reads: CASSSSRLLTYEQYF. The DNA of the CDR3 is TGTGCCAGCAGTTCCAGCCGACTCCTCACCTACGAGCAGTACTTC.

The chain recombines TRBV14 with TRBJ1-2; TRBD1 matches 7 bases. The J segment lost 2 bases and the V segment lost 7 bases, leaving 7 bases of the junction unmatched. CDR1 and CDR2 (germline): SGHDN, FVKESK. The CDR3 consists of 14 residues. The CDR3 DNA reads as TGTGCCAGCACCAGGGGCAGGGGGAACTATGGCTACACCTTC. Translated, it gives CASTRGRGNYGYTF.

The chain combines TRBV6-5 with TRBJ1-1; TRBD1 agrees at 8 bases. The CDR3 is 15 amino acids. Losses at the gene ends were 10 bases for V and 3 bases for J; bases not matched to a gene: 13. Germline V gene lookup returns CDR1 MNHEY and CDR2 SVGAGI. This CDR3 reads CATHRGYRGDTEAFF. The CDR3 region has the DNA TGTGCCACCCACAGAGGATACAGGGGGGACACTGAAGCTTTCTTT.

The chain employs TRBV5-1 and TRBJ2-1; 7 nucleotides align to TRBD1. The CDR3 has 14 amino acids. Germline lookup yields CDR1 SGHRS and CDR2 YFSETQ. V lost 2 bases to trimming and J lost 2 bases; unmatched junction nucleotides: 1. CDR3: CASSLGQAYNEQFF. For the CDR3, the DNA is TGCGCCAGCAGCTTAGGACAGGCCTACAATGAGCAGTTCTTC.

This chain joins TRBV6-5 and TRBJ2-1; the D gene is possibly TRBD2 (5 bases). This CDR3 has 12 amino acids. The ends were cut back, 0 bases at V and 9 bases at J, with 6 bases in the middle. Germline CDR1 and CDR2: MNHEY and SVGAGI. CDR3 sequence (DNA): TGTGCCAGCAGTTACTCCGGGGTTGAGCAGTTCTTC. This codes for CASSYSGVEQFF.

The V gene is TRBV7-3, the J gene TRBJ2-7, with D possibly being TRBD1 or TRBD2 (6 bases each). From germline, CDR1 is SGHTA and CDR2 FQGTGA. This CDR3 is 12 amino acids long. Trimming took 2 bases from V and 9 from J, leaving 11 bases between them. CDR3 nucleotide sequence: TGTGCCAGCAGCTTATTAGGGGGGCCGCAGTACTTC. Amino acids: CASSLLGGPQYF.

The CDR3 loop is CASSQGRIAKNIQYF. The CDR3 nucleotides are TGTGCCAGCAGCCAGGGGCGTATTGCCAAAAACATTCAGTACTTC. The V call is TRBV6-1, the J call TRBJ2-4; D perhaps matches TRBD1 (6 bases). Germline V gives CDR1 MNHNS, CDR2 SASEGT. The CDR3 has 15 residues. Trimming took 6 bases from V and 1 from J, leaving 13 bases between them.

This clone was counted a single time. V and J are TRBV28 and TRBJ1-5, with 8 bases identical to TRBD1. This CDR3 has 15 amino acids. V shed 6 bases and J 2 bases; nucleotides not matched to a gene: 6. Germline CDR1 and CDR2: MDHEN and SYDVKM. CDR3 bases: TGTGCCAGCAGCATTACAGGGGGGGGCAATCAGCCCCAGCATTTT. It translates to CASSITGGGNQPQHF.

This chain connects TRBV28 to TRBJ1-3; tentatively, D is TRBD1 (6 bases). Germline V gene lookup returns CDR1 MDHEN and CDR2 SYDVKM. Trimming stripped 8 bases from V and 9 bases from J, with 20 bases between. The CDR3 has 14 amino acids. Here the CDR3 DNA reads TGTGCCAGCGGTATCAGACAGGCCGGCGGCACCATATATTTT. This encodes CASGIRQAGGTIYF.

CDR3 region: CASSFAGVRNEQYF. CDR3 in DNA: TGTGCCAGCAGCTTTGCGGGGGTACGCAACGAGCAGTACTTC. The gene calls are TRBV11-2 and TRBJ2-7; 7 nucleotides align to TRBD2. J gave up 5 bases and V 3 bases, and 7 bases lay outside the gene matches. This CDR3 is built from 14 residues. CDR1 is SGHAT, CDR2 FQNNGV, per germline.